This is a list of T cell receptor beta chains from one sample in a study of PD-1 blockade in classical Hodgkin lymphoma. Data came from immunoSEQ multiplex PCR; TCRdb stores just in-frame clones and leaves some out. The top ten clones hold approximately 6.2% of a sample with about 24,000 clones, under 90% of them seen once. The specimen was peripheral blood mononuclear cells (PBMCs), collected before the fourth cycle of nivolumab. Receptors originate from a human donor with classical Hodgkin lymphoma. CDR3s include the opening cysteine and the closing phenylalanine or tryptophan. A D gene is named only where the DNA matches it firmly. Clone size, where shown, is once, few, many, or a class for clones that have expanded.

.,.,TRBJ1-1,TRBV10-3,TGTGCCATCAGTGCGGGGGCGCGGACTGAAGCTTTCTTT,CAISAGARTEAFF
.,TRBD1,TRBJ2-6,TRBV5-1,TGCGCCAGCCAGCTTGTGGACAGGGGCGCTGGGGCCAACGTCCTGACTTTC,CASQLVDRGAGANVLTF
.,.,TRBJ2-3,TRBV11-2,TGTGCCAGCAGCTTGGGGGCGGAACTGTATTTT,CASSLGAELYF
.,.,TRBJ2-5,TRBV28,TGTGCCAGCAGTTATAGGGCAGACCAAGAGACCCAGTACTTC,CASSYRADQETQYF
.,TRBD2,TRBJ2-5,TRBV19,TGTGCCACCGGTCTAGCGGGGAACGGACAAGAGACCCAGTACTTC,CATGLAGNGQETQYF
.,.,TRBJ2-2,TRBV29-1,TGCAGCGTTGAAGTTAGGTGGGGCACCGGGGAGCTGTTTTTT,CSVEVRWGTGELFF
once,TRBD2,TRBJ2-5,TRBV9,TGTGCCAGCAGCGACGGACTAGCGGGGGAGCCTAGGGCACAAGAGACCCAGTACTTC,CASSDGLAGEPRAQETQYF
.,TRBD1,TRBJ2-2,TRBV11-1,TGTGCCAGCAGCTGGGGACAGGGGGCGCGAGAAACCGGGGAGCTGTTTTTT,CASSWGQGARETGELFF
.,TRBD1,TRBJ2-4,TRBV19,TGTGCCTGCTCCGGACCGGGACAGGTATTAAACATTCAGTACTTC,CACSGPGQVLNIQYF
few,TRBD2,TRBJ2-7,TRBV29-1,TGCAGCGTTATCTTAATCGGGACTAGGTGGGAGCAGTACTTC,CSVILIGTRWEQYF
.,.,TRBJ2-7,TRBV15,TGTGCCACCAGCAGAGGGGGGGTACAGGGGCATATGAGGTACGAGCAGTACTTC,CATSRGGVQGHMRYEQYF
.,TRBD1,TRBJ2-7,TRBV10-3,TGTGCCATCAGTGAGGGACAGGGGGGATACGAGCAGTACTTC,CAISEGQGGYEQYF
few,.,TRBJ1-2,TRBV2,TGTGCCAGCAGAGAAGATGGCTATGGCTACACCTTC,CASREDGYGYTF
.,.,TRBJ2-7,TRBV7-6,TGTGCCAGCAGCTTACGGGATTCTGACGAGCAGTACTTC,CASSLRDSDEQYF
.,.,TRBJ1-1,TRBV5-1,TGCGCCAGCAGCTTGGCCCAGGTCGATATGAACACTGAAGCTTTCTTT,CASSLAQVDMNTEAFF
.,TRBD2,TRBJ2-1,TRBV5-5,TGTGCCAGCAGCTTGGGCGGGAGCTCCTACAATGAGCAGTTCTTC,CASSLGGSSYNEQFF
.,TRBD1,TRBJ1-1,TRBV6-5,TGTGCCAGCAGCCCACTCGACAGGGCGGCTGAAGCTTTCTTT,CASSPLDRAAEAFF
.,.,TRBJ2-1,TRBV7-6,TGTGCCAGCAGTCTTCTGGCAGCCTCCTACAATGAGCAGTTCTTC,CASSLLAASYNEQFF
.,.,TRBJ2-4,TRBV7-8,TGTGCCAGCAGCTTAGGGGTCCTCGGGCAGTTGCTGGCCAAAAACATTCAGTACTTC,CASSLGVLGQLLAKNIQYF
.,TRBD2,TRBJ2-2,TRBV2,TGTGCCAGCAGCCCACTAGCGTTCACCGGGGAGCTGTTTTTT,CASSPLAFTGELFF
.,TRBD1,TRBJ2-7,TRBV2,TGTGCCAGCAGTTCGGGACAGGGGGCGATCTACGAGCAGTACTTC,CASSSGQGAIYEQYF
.,.,TRBJ2-5,TRBV30,TGTGCCTGGAGTCTGGAGACCCAGTACTTC,CAWSLETQYF
.,.,TRBJ1-2,TRBV10-3,TGTGCCATCAGTGAGATGGACTATGGCTACACCTTC,CAISEMDYGYTF
once,.,TRBJ2-5,TRBV18,TGTGCCAGCTCACGGAAGTCGCAAGAGACCCAGTACTTC,CASSRKSQETQYF
.,TRBD2,TRBJ2-1,TRBV28,TGTGCCAGCAGTTTATCCCGGGAGGGCCAAAATGAGCAGTTCTTC,CASSLSREGQNEQFF
.,TRBD1,TRBJ2-1,TRBV29-1,TGCAGCGTCCGGGACAGGGCCCCCTACAATGAGCAGTTCTTC,CSVRDRAPYNEQFF
.,.,TRBJ2-7,TRBV6-5,TGTGCCAGCAGTTACTCGGGTACAGGGACCTACGAGCAGTACTTC,CASSYSGTGTYEQYF
.,.,TRBJ2-3,TRBV7-2,TGTGCCAGCAGCCCCGGTAGGGACGGACCAGATACGCAGTATTTT,CASSPGRDGPDTQYF
.,.,TRBJ2-1,TRBV7-9,TGTGCCAGCAGCGGGGGACCCACAGGGAGGTCCTACAATGAGCAGTTCTTC,CASSGGPTGRSYNEQFF
.,TRBD1,TRBJ1-1,TRBV19,TGTGCCAGTTCTAGATACAGGGGGGGGACTGAAGCTTTCTTT,CASSRYRGGTEAFF
.,TRBD2,TRBJ2-3,TRBV2,TGTGGGGTCGGGACTAGCGGGGGGGCTTCCCCAGATACGCAGTATTTT,CGVGTSGGASPDTQYF
.,.,TRBJ1-2,TRBV5-1,TGCGCCAGCAGCTTGCTGGGGTGGGATGGCGATACCAGAAACTACGACTATGGCTACACCTTC,CASSLLGWDGDTRNYDYGYTF
.,TRBD2,TRBJ2-2,TRBV5-1,TGCGCCAGCAGCCTACGTACGGTCGGACTAGCGGAGTACACCGGGGAGCTGTTTTTT,CASSLRTVGLAEYTGELFF
.,TRBD2,TRBJ2-7,TRBV29-1,TGCAGCGTTGTTAGCGGGTTGAGCTCCTACGAGCAGTACTTC,CSVVSGLSSYEQYF
.,.,TRBJ1-2,TRBV6-1,TGTGCCAGCATCAAACGGGCAGGGAACTATGGCTACACCTTC,CASIKRAGNYGYTF
.,.,TRBJ2-7,TRBV28,TGTGCCAGCAGTTCTACCCCCTACGAGCAGTACTTC,CASSSTPYEQYF
.,.,TRBJ1-1,TRBV23-1,TGCGCCAGCAGTCAATCGGGGGGGCCCTGTGTGGCTTTCTTT,CASSQSGGPCVAFF
.,TRBD1,TRBJ1-5,TRBV19,TGTGCCAGTAGTAAGACAGGGTGGGATCAGCCCCAGCATTTT,CASSKTGWDQPQHF
.,.,TRBJ1-4,TRBV4-1,TGCGCCAGCAGCCAACCTCGCCGGGACAAAAGCAGAAAACTGTTTTTT,CASSQPRRDKSRKLFF
.,TRBD1,TRBJ1-1,TRBV30,TGTGCCTGGAGTGTAACAGGGGCCATGAACACTGAAGCTTTCTTT,CAWSVTGAMNTEAFF
.,.,TRBJ2-1,TRBV13,TGTGCCAGCAGCCCCCCCAGGGGAGAGCTAGACTACAATGAGCAGTTCTTC,CASSPPRGELDYNEQFF
few,TRBD2,TRBJ2-2,TRBV7-9,TGTGCCAGCAGCGATTCCGGGACTAGTTTTGTCACCGGGGAGCTGTTTTTT,CASSDSGTSFVTGELFF
once,.,TRBJ2-1,TRBV7-9,TGTGCCAGCAGCCACTGGAAAGACAATGAGCAGTTCTTC,CASSHWKDNEQFF
.,.,TRBJ2-7,TRBV11-2,TGTGCCAGCAGCTTAGAAGGGGGATTCTCCTACGAGCAGTACTTC,CASSLEGGFSYEQYF
.,TRBD1,TRBJ2-7,TRBV27,TGTGCCAGCAGAGTTTTTTGGGGAGACAGGGGGCGAAGCTACGAGCAGTACTTC,CASRVFWGDRGRSYEQYF
.,TRBD1,TRBJ1-1,TRBV19,TGTGCCAGTAGTCCTCGACAGGGCCCAAACACTGAAGCTTTCTTT,CASSPRQGPNTEAFF
.,.,TRBJ2-7,TRBV28,TGTGCCAGCAACTCGGACGCGCAACCCTACGAGCAGTACTTC,CASNSDAQPYEQYF
few,.,TRBJ2-7,TRBV25-1,TGTGCCAGCATTGCTAGTGGGATGAGGGGCGAGCAGTACTTC,CASIASGMRGEQYF
.,.,TRBJ1-2,TRBV14,TGTGCCAGCAGCCCCCGGGGGAAATATGGCTACACCTTC,CASSPRGKYGYTF
.,.,TRBJ1-1,TRBV10-3,TGTGCCATCAGTGAGTCGACGGAGGCCACTGAAGCTTTCTTT,CAISESTEATEAFF
.,.,TRBJ2-3,TRBV5-1,TGCGCCAGCAGCTTGGGAGGGGGTTGGACAGATACGCAGTATTTT,CASSLGGGWTDTQYF
.,.,TRBJ1-4,TRBV9,TGTGCCAGCAGCGATGGTCCAACTAATGAAAAACTGTTTTTT,CASSDGPTNEKLFF
.,TRBD2,TRBJ2-7,TRBV10-2,TGCGCCAGCAGTGTTGCCGGGGGGGCAGGCGAGCAGTACTTC,CASSVAGGAGEQYF
once,.,TRBJ1-2,TRBV4-3,TGCGCCAGCAGCCAGGAAAGAACGGGCACAGGGAACTATGGCTACACCTTC,CASSQERTGTGNYGYTF
.,TRBD2,TRBJ2-3,TRBV28,TGTGCCAGCTGTTTGGAGGCGGGAGGTGTGGATACGCAGTATTTT,CASCLEAGGVDTQYF
.,.,TRBJ1-5,TRBV30,TGTGCCTGGAGTGTACGGGCAGGCGGGCAGCCCCAGCATTTT,CAWSVRAGGQPQHF
few,TRBD1,TRBJ2-1,TRBV19,TGTGCCAGTAGTATTAGGGGGACAGGCGGCTATGAGCAGTTCTTC,CASSIRGTGGYEQFF